Below, one TCR beta chain is given with its context. Its antigen is not identified. The entry originates in a study of cytomegalovirus exposure and HLA in healthy donors. Notes on the study in general: Later examination showed HLA-associated TCR beta chains had greater clonal expansion than equally common others. Association with HLA alleles at 0.05 false discovery rate was found for around 17,000 TCR beta sequences in a later analysis.

The PCR contained 60 Vbeta and 13 Jbeta primers. TCRdb's table, derived via immunoSEQ multiplex PCR, lists solely in-frame clones and lacks some. Among around 140,000 clones listed, roughly three fifths were seen once. V lost 5 bases and J lost 2, with 9 bases in between. Germline values: CDR1 SGHVS, CDR2 FNYEAQ. The CDR3 sequence is 13 residues long. Sequenced input: PBMCs. The chain combines TRBV7-6 with TRBJ2-5; D may be TRBD1 (5 bases). This clonotype was sampled from a woman aged 40 to 55 in good health and CMV-seronegative. The CDR3 DNA is TGTGCCAGCAGCATTAAGGGGCAAGAGACCCAGTACTTC. This encodes CASSIKGQETQYF.